This TCR beta chain was observed in a study of blood T cell repertoires in COVID-19. Study-wide context: T cells, B-cell-depleted T cells, or PBMCs supplied cDNA or gDNA.

Per the original data handling: Amplified reference gene primers provided the basis for estimating nucleated cell counts. The protocol was immunoSEQ multiplex PCR, while the TCRdb copy is restricted to in-frame clones and leaves out a portion. Clone size and V and J calls were adopted from that table, with D and trimming inferred from the DNA. The sample holds some 250,000 clones, roughly 91% seen once. This sequence was found in a woman between 40 and 55 years old who had recovered from COVID-19. The sample comprised peripheral blood.

CDR3 sequence reads: CASSYSAGQSYEQYF. DNA for the CDR3: TGTGCCAGCAGTTACTCGGCGGGACAGAGCTACGAGCAGTACTTC. V usage is TRBV6-5 and J usage is TRBJ2-7; a weak D match, TRBD1 (7 bases). The CDR3 sequence is 15 residues long. V was clipped by 0 bases and J by 3 bases, with 12 bases between them. The germline V gene has CDR1 MNHEY and CDR2 SVGAGI.